The 10 T cell receptor beta chains below come from one sample, sequenced in a study of OX40 agonist ivuxolimab in advanced cancers. The method was immunoSEQ multiplex PCR; TCRdb's version includes in-frame clones alone and lacks a portion of them. The sample lists some 57,000 clones; approximately 90% were seen once. The sequences come from CD4+ or CD8+ T cells sorted from blood, collected in a trial of the OX40 agonist ivuxolimab. These receptors were collected from an adult with an advanced solid tumor such as melanoma, head and neck, liver or kidney cancer.

This clone appeared once. The rearrangement uses TRBV28 and TRBJ2-7; D gene unclear. Trimming shortened V by 2 bases and J by 0 bases, and 11 bases separated the two germline ends. Germline loops: CDR1 MDHEN, CDR2 SYDVKM. The CDR3 totals 15 residues. The CDR3 DNA reads TGTGCCAGCAGTTTAAGGCCCCCGAACTCCTACGAGCAGTACTTC. Its translation is CASSLRPPNSYEQYF.

To note about this clone: An end of the junction differs from the germline gene, which may be a read error. The rearrangement joins TRBV14 to TRBJ2-2; 13 nucleotides match TRBD2. The V gene's germline CDR1 is SGHDN and CDR2 FVKESK. The CDR3 spans 17 residues. CDR3 sequence: CASSQGTSGRGHRGAVF. The CDR3 nucleotides are TGTGCCAGCAGCCAAGGGACTAGCGGGAGAGGACACCGGGGAGCTGTTTTT. Filled out from reference TRBV14 and TRBJ2-2, the complete variable domain reads EAGVTQFPSHSVIEKGQTVTLRCDPISGHDNLYWYRRVMGKEIKFLLHFVKESKQDESGMPNNRFLAERTGGTYSTLKVQPAELEDSGVYFCASSQGTSGRGHRGAVFGEGSRLTVL.

This chain connects TRBV28 to TRBJ1-2; D remains unclear. V was cut by 3 bases and J by 9 bases, with 14 bases left in between. This CDR3 contains 13 residues. The germline V gene encodes CDR1 MDHEN and CDR2 SYDVKM. CDR3 protein: CASSLKTPGSYTF. Here the CDR3 DNA reads TGTGCCAGCAGTTTGAAGACTCCCGGGAGCTACACCTTC.

The rearrangement uses TRBV20-1 and TRBJ2-1; D not certain. The CDR3 sequence is 9 residues long. Per germline, CDR1 DFQATT and CDR2 SNEGSKA (reference sequence). The V and J ends lost 4 bases and 14 bases respectively, with 9 bases between them. Here the CDR3 DNA reads TGCAGTGCTATGCCAGGAAAGTTCTTC. This gives the protein CSAMPGKFF.

The chain recombines TRBV29-1 with TRBJ2-1; 7 bases fit TRBD1. V shed 8 bases and J 7 bases; nucleotides not matched to a gene: 11. This CDR3 contains 13 residues. Germline V gene data show CDR1 as SQVTM and CDR2 as ANQGSEA. The chain's CDR3 is CSTRDSPRNEQFF. In nucleotides, the CDR3 is TGCAGCACTAGGGACAGTCCAAGGAATGAGCAGTTCTTC.

The chain recombines TRBV19 with TRBJ2-7; D is tentatively TRBD1 or TRBD2 (5 bases each). The CDR3 is made up of 14 amino acids. The germline V gene has CDR1 LNHDA and CDR2 SQIVND (reference sequence). Trimming left V 6 bases short and J 2 bases short, with 14 bases between. CDR3 coding DNA: TGTGCCAGTAGGGGGATCGGGGCAACCTACGAGCAGTACTTC. This translates into CASRGIGATYEQYF.

The gene calls are TRBV18 and TRBJ2-1; 8 bases map to TRBD2. The V segment lost 4 bases and the J segment 8 bases; nucleotides outside the gene matches: 10. The CDR3 is made up of 15 amino acids. Germline V gives CDR1 KGHSH, CDR2 LQKENI. The CDR3 nucleotides are TGTGCCAGCTCACGGCGGGGACTAGACGGGGATGAGCAGTTCTTC. It translates to CASSRRGLDGDEQFF.

The V gene is TRBV7-9, the J gene TRBJ2-3; D uncertain. This CDR3 has 18 residues. V was cut by 1 base and J by 1 base, with 18 bases left in between. The germline gives CDR1 SEHNR, CDR2 FQNEAQ (reference sequence). The CDR3 reads CASSLEGFRATGTDTQYF. The CDR3 region has the DNA TGTGCCAGCAGCTTAGAAGGTTTTCGGGCAACGGGCACAGATACGCAGTATTTT.

Regarding this clone: A read error may produce the germline difference seen at one junction end. Additional DNA sequences in this sample encode the identical CDR3. The J gene is TRBJ1-5, the V gene TRBV29-1; 7 bases are a match to TRBD1. The CDR3 totals 13 residues. Germline CDR1 SQVTM, CDR2 ANQGSEA. The CDR3 here is CSVGDSINQPQHF. CDR3 DNA sequence: TGCAGCGTTGGGGACAGTATCAATCAACCCCAGCATTTT.

The chain recombines TRBV11-1 with TRBJ2-5; 10 positions match TRBD1. Losses at the gene ends were 4 bases for V and 4 bases for J; bases not matched to a gene: 0. From germline, CDR1 is SGHAT and CDR2 FQDESV (reference sequence). This CDR3 has 13 amino acids. The CDR3 DNA follows: TGTGCCAGCAGCTGGGACAGGGGAGAGACCCAGTACTTC. The encoded protein is CASSWDRGETQYF.